This is a list of T cell receptor beta chains from one sample in a study of OX40 agonist ivuxolimab in advanced cancers. The data were produced by immunoSEQ multiplex PCR, yet TCRdb's version contains in-frame clones alone and is incomplete. The profile covers tens of thousands of clones, with approximately 88% appearing a single time and about 0.6% taken by the ten largest. Sequenced here: CD4+ or CD8+ T cells sorted from blood, sampled in a trial of the OX40 agonist ivuxolimab. The receptors come from an adult with an advanced solid tumor such as melanoma, head and neck, liver or kidney cancer. Both conserved end residues are part of each CDR3. D genes are given only for firm matches. Size tells how often a clone was seen (once, few, many) or the class of an expanded clone, and some rows leave it out.

d_call,cdr3_length,clone_size,v_call,j_call,cdr3_aa,cdr3_nt
TRBD1,15,-,TRBV7-7,TRBJ2-1,CASSPLDRDYNEQFF,TGTGCTAGCAGCCCCCTGGACAGGGACTACAATGAGCAGTTCTTC
-,11,once,TRBV20-1,TRBJ1-1,CSARDRQEAFF,TGCAGTGCTAGAGATCGTCAGGAAGCTTTCTTT
-,14,-,TRBV6-5,TRBJ1-4,CASRDTTTNEKLFF,TGTGCCAGCAGGGACACTACAACTAATGAAAAACTGTTTTTT
-,13,-,TRBV7-9,TRBJ1-1,CASSFGGSTEAFF,TGTGCCAGCAGCTTTGGGGGCAGCACTGAAGCTTTCTTT
-,15,-,TRBV6-1,TRBJ2-3,CASRDGGAHTDTQYF,TGTGCCAGCAGGGATGGGGGGGCCCACACAGATACGCAGTATTTT
TRBD1,13,once,TRBV27,TRBJ1-1,CASSSIDRAEAFF,TGTGCCAGCAGTTCGATCGACAGGGCGGAAGCTTTCTTT
-,14,-,TRBV19,TRBJ1-6,CASSMTDFNSPLHF,TGTGCCAGCTCCATGACAGACTTTAATTCACCCCTCCACTTT
TRBD1,16,once,TRBV5-1,TRBJ2-6,CASSPQGASGANVLTF,TGCGCCAGCAGCCCACAGGGGGCTTCTGGGGCCAACGTCCTGACTTTC
-,17,-,TRBV27,TRBJ2-1,CASSLSVGRGSYNEQFF,TGTGCCAGCAGTTTATCGGTCGGCAGGGGCTCCTACAATGAGCAGTTCTTC
-,16,-,TRBV27,TRBJ1-4,CATFPRPVPTNEKLFF,TGTGCCACGTTCCCCCGGCCAGTACCCACTAATGAAAAACTGTTTTTT
TRBD1,19,once,TRBV6-1,TRBJ1-1,CASSAPFGTGVRWNTEAFF,TGTGCCAGCAGTGCCCCCTTCGGGACAGGGGTACGGTGGAACACTGAAGCTTTCTTT
-,13,-,TRBV13,TRBJ2-2,CASSLKKTGELFF,TGTGCCAGCAGCTTAAAAAAAACCGGGGAGCTGTTTTTT
TRBD2,17,-,TRBV7-8,TRBJ2-2,CASSLGLAGGQAGELFF,TGTGCCAGCAGCTTGGGACTAGCGGGGGGGCAGGCCGGGGAGCTGTTTTTT
-,15,-,TRBV5-8,TRBJ2-6,CASSLDWAGANVLTF,TGTGCCAGCAGCCTGGACTGGGCCGGGGCCAACGTCCTGACTTTC
-,13,once,TRBV11-3,TRBJ2-2,CASSFGNTGELFF,TGTGCCAGCAGCTTTGGGAACACCGGGGAGCTGTTTTTT
-,16,-,TRBV6-6,TRBJ1-1,CASSYDMVKANTEAFF,TGTGCCAGCAGTTACGATATGGTGAAAGCGAACACTGAAGCTTTCTTT
-,17,-,TRBV15,TRBJ1-5,CATSRDGGSYSNQPQHF,TGTGCCACCAGCAGAGATGGCGGCAGTTATAGCAATCAGCCCCAGCATTTT
TRBD1,14,few,TRBV15,TRBJ1-2,CATSRDGQAYGYTF,TGTGCCACCAGCAGAGACGGACAGGCCTATGGCTACACCTTC
-,13,-,TRBV11-3,TRBJ2-1,CASSSPTVNEQFF,TGTGCCAGCAGCTCACCGACAGTCAATGAGCAGTTCTTC
TRBD1,15,-,TRBV2,TRBJ2-2,CASFLGGTNTGELFF,TGTGCCAGCTTTTTAGGGGGCACGAACACCGGGGAGCTGTTTTTT
TRBD1,14,-,TRBV4-1,TRBJ1-2,CASSLTGGASGYTF,TGCGCCAGCAGCCTGACAGGGGGCGCGTCTGGCTACACCTTC
-,16,-,TRBV2,TRBJ1-5,CASSLNPGTVNQPQHF,TGTGCCAGCAGTCTGAACCCGGGAACAGTTAATCAGCCCCAGCATTTT
TRBD2,14,-,TRBV6-5,TRBJ2-7,CASSLVAGDYEQYF,TGTGCCAGCAGTTTAGTAGCGGGGGACTACGAGCAGTACTTC
-,16,-,TRBV19,TRBJ1-2,CASTLLGTKPNYGYTF,TGTGCCAGTACCCTACTCGGGACAAAACCAAACTATGGCTACACCTTC
TRBD1,13,-,TRBV5-8,TRBJ2-7,CASSKGQSYEQYF,TGTGCCAGCAGCAAGGGACAGTCCTACGAGCAGTACTTC
TRBD2,17,few,TRBV11-3,TRBJ2-3,CASSLDSAGGITDTQYF,TGTGCCAGCAGCTTAGATTCAGCGGGGGGGATCACAGATACGCAGTATTTT
TRBD1,15,-,TRBV5-1,TRBJ2-7,CASKYQGALSYEQYF,TGCGCCAGCAAATACCAGGGGGCTTTAAGCTACGAGCAGTACTTC
-,15,-,TRBV5-1,TRBJ2-3,CASSDPRGAGDTQYF,TGCGCCAGCAGCGACCCGAGGGGGGCTGGAGATACGCAGTATTTT
TRBD1,17,-,TRBV11-2,TRBJ2-7,CASSLDGRDRVRGEQYF,TGTGCCAGCAGCTTAGACGGCCGGGACAGGGTAAGGGGCGAGCAGTACTTC
-,15,-,TRBV6-6,TRBJ1-2,CASSLRRPNPYGYTF,TGTGCCAGCAGCCTCCGGCGGCCTAATCCCTATGGCTACACCTTC
-,14,-,TRBV18,TRBJ1-3,CASSPDGSGNTIYF,TGTGCCAGCTCACCGGACGGCTCTGGAAACACCATATATTTT
TRBD1,15,few,TRBV5-6,TRBJ1-6,CASSSYTGVTSPLHF,TGTGCCAGCAGCTCGTATACAGGGGTTACTTCACCCCTCCACTTT
TRBD1,13,once,TRBV19,TRBJ1-2,CATSLDRGHGYTF,TGTGCCACCTCTCTCGACAGGGGGCACGGCTACACCTTC
-,14,-,TRBV28,TRBJ1-4,CASSSPATNEKLFF,TGTGCCAGCAGTTCCCCGGCGACTAATGAAAAACTGTTTTTT
TRBD2,13,-,TRBV5-1,TRBJ2-7,CASSLPSGYEQYF,TGCGCCAGCAGCTTGCCTAGCGGCTACGAGCAGTACTTC
-,14,-,TRBV7-9,TRBJ1-6,CASSLLQGGSPLHF,TGTGCCAGCAGCTTATTACAGGGTGGTTCACCCCTCCACTTT
-,11,-,TRBV5-1,TRBJ2-3,CASKGEDTQYF,TGCGCCAGCAAAGGGGAAGATACGCAGTATTTT
TRBD2,16,-,TRBV28,TRBJ2-1,CASCTLSGGLYNEQFF,TGTGCCAGCTGTACTTTGAGCGGGGGCCTTTACAATGAGCAGTTCTTC
-,13,-,TRBV6-1,TRBJ2-1,CASSEQGYNEQFF,TGTGCCAGCAGTGAACAGGGTTACAATGAGCAGTTCTTC
-,14,-,TRBV5-6,TRBJ1-2,CASSLRGINYGYTF,TGTGCCAGCAGCTTGCGGGGGATTAACTATGGCTACACCTTC
-,13,-,TRBV7-2,TRBJ1-5,CASSPDGVQPQHF,TGTGCCAGCAGCCCAGATGGGGTGCAGCCCCAGCATTTT